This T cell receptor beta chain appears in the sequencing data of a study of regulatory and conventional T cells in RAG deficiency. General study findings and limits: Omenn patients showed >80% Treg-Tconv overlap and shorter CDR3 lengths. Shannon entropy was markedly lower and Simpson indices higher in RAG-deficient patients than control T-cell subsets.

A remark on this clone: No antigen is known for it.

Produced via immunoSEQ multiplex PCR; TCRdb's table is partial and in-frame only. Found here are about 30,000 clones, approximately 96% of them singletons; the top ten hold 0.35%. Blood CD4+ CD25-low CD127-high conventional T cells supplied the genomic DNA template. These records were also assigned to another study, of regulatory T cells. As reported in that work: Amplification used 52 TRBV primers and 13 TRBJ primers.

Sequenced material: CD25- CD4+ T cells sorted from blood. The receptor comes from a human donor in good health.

The CDR3 DNA reads TGTGCCAGCAGCTTAGTCCCTAGCGGGAGGGACGACAATGAGCAGTTCTTC. As protein: CASSLVPSGRDDNEQFF. The V and J genes are TRBV11-2 and TRBJ2-1; 12 bases are shared with TRBD2. After removal of 1 base from V and 5 bases from J, the junction contained 6 bases not matched to a gene. In germline, CDR1 is SGHAT, CDR2 FQNNGV. The CDR3 is 17 residues long.